The 32 T cell receptor beta chains listed next were all sequenced from one sample in a study of cytomegalovirus exposure and HLA in healthy donors. Use of 60 Vbeta and 13 Jbeta primers characterized the PCR. Sequencing was performed with immunoSEQ multiplex PCR; in TCRdb, only in-frame clones are kept and a portion is missing. The data show about 160,000 clones, 77% seen once. The sample comprised PBMCs. These receptor sequences come from a man aged 45-65 years in good health and CMV-seropositive.

This clone has only a few counts. This chain uses TRBV5-1 with TRBJ1-1, with 7 bases lining up with TRBD1. The junction had 6 bases not matched to a gene; V was cut back by 4 bases and J by 9 bases. CDR1 and CDR2 (germline): SGHRS, YFSETQ. This CDR3 region has 12 residues. The CDR3 DNA follows: TGCGCCAGCAGCCCTGACAGGGATAAAGCTTTCTTT. This sequence encodes CASSPDRDKAFF.

The V call is TRBV7-2, the J call TRBJ2-2; 9 bases fit TRBD1. In germline, CDR1 is SGHTA, CDR2 FQGNSA. V dropped 5 bases and J dropped 6; count of bases not matched to a gene: 7. CDR3 length: 15 amino acids. The CDR3 nucleotides are TGTGCCAGCAGCCCGGGGACAGGGTGGGCCGGGGAGCTGTTTTTT. This sequence encodes CASSPGTGWAGELFF. Complete variable domain (other parts from reference TRBV7-2 and TRBJ2-2): GAGVSQSPSNKVTEKGKDVELRCDPISGHTALYWYRQSLGQGLEFLIYFQGNSAPDKSGLPSDRFSAERTGGSVSTLTIQRTQQEDSAVYLCASSPGTGWAGELFFGEGSRLTVL.

The rearrangement links TRBV5-1 to TRBJ2-3, with 10 bases lining up with TRBD1. CDR3 size: 15 residues. The V gene end was trimmed by 4 bases and the J gene end by 6 bases; junction bases not matched to a gene: 8. The germline V gene has CDR1 SGHRS and CDR2 YFSETQ. CDR3 nucleotide sequence: TGCGCCAGCAGCCAAGGACAGGGGGTTCCCGATACGCAGTATTTT. It codes for CASSQGQGVPDTQYF.

The gene calls are TRBV7-9 and TRBJ2-7; D remains unclear. Between the trimmed V and J ends, which lost 5 bases and 3 bases, there was a span of 14 bases. The CDR3 contains 14 residues. Germline CDR1 and CDR2: SEHNR and FQNEAQ (reference sequence). This CDR3 is CASSRDTSFYEQYF. As DNA, the CDR3 is TGTGCCAGCAGCCGTGACACCTCCTTCTACGAGCAGTACTTC.

The sample holds one count of this clone. V and J are TRBV25-1 and TRBJ1-1, with D perhaps matching TRBD1 (6 bases). Deletions cut 11 bases from V and 1 base from J, with 17 bases between. Per the germline V gene, CDR1 is MGHDK and CDR2 is SYGVNS. The CDR3 totals 14 residues. CDR3: CASAMGRGNTEAFF. Here the CDR3 DNA reads TGTGCCTCAGCCATGGGCAGGGGGAACACTGAAGCTTTCTTT.

Concerning this clone: An end of the junction does not agree with germline; a read error may underlie this. This chain links TRBV4-1 with TRBJ2-3, with 8 bases identical to TRBD2. This CDR3 is built from 14 residues. Germline V gene sequence: CDR1 MGHRA, CDR2 YSYEKL. The CDR3: CASSPGTSEDTQYF. CDR3 nucleotides: TGTGCCAGCAGCCCTGGGACTAGTGAAGATACGCAGTATTTT.

The V call is TRBV18, the J call TRBJ2-3, with a weak D call TRBD2 (6 bases). The CDR3 covers 16 residues. Between the trimmed V and J ends, which lost 9 bases and 2 bases, there was a span of 21 bases. CDR1 is KGHSH and CDR2 is LQKENI in the germline V gene. CDR3: CASQPGLTSNTDTQYF. The CDR3 nucleotides read TGTGCCAGTCAACCCGGACTAACGAGCAACACAGATACGCAGTATTTT. The full variable domain, completed using reference TRBV18 and TRBJ2-3, is NAGVMQNPRHLVRRRGQEARLRCSPMKGHSHVYWYRQLPEEGLKFMVYLQKENIIDESGMPKERFSAEFPKEGPSILRIQQVVRGDSAAYFCASQPGLTSNTDTQYFGPGTRLTVL.

V gene TRBV11-3 combines with J gene TRBJ2-7; D might be TRBD1 (5 bases). V lost 3 bases and J 3 bases, leaving 15 bases between the germline ends. Germline V CDR1 and CDR2: SGHNT, YENEEA. The CDR3 runs 15 residues. The CDR3 bases are TGTGCCAGCAGCTTCTCCCTCGGACAAAACTACGAGCAGTACTTC. It encodes CASSFSLGQNYEQYF.

The rearrangement links TRBV11-2 to TRBJ2-3, with 14 bases fitting TRBD2. This CDR3 is built from 17 residues. V shed 0 bases and J 6 bases; nucleotides not matched to a gene: 5. CDR1 is SGHAT, CDR2 FQNNGV, per germline. The CDR3 DNA reads as TGTGCCAGCAGCTTAGACGGGACTAGCGGGGGTGGCGATACGCAGTATTTT. It is translated as CASSLDGTSGGGDTQYF.

The chain is built from TRBV30 and TRBJ1-1; 7 bases align to TRBD1. Unmatched junction bases numbered 7, after V lost 4 bases and J lost 8 bases. Germline V gives CDR1 GTSNPN, CDR2 SVGIG (reference sequence). The CDR3 is made up of 12 amino acids. The CDR3 sequence is CAWKGGRGEAFF. CDR3 nucleotides: TGTGCCTGGAAAGGGGGCAGGGGGGAAGCTTTCTTT.

The V call is TRBV6-4, the J call TRBJ2-1, with TRBD2 matching 12 bases. The CDR3 length is 15 residues. V lost 7 bases and J lost 6; bases outside the gene matches: 7. CDR1 and CDR2 from the germline V gene are MRHNA and SNTAGT. DNA of the CDR3: TGTGCCAGCAAATCAGGACTAGCGGGGAGCAATGAGCAGTTCTTC. Translating it yields CASKSGLAGSNEQFF.

The sample holds a few counts of this clone. This chain's CDR3 is CASSLQGQIQETQYF. The CDR3 DNA sequence: TGTGCCAGCAGCTTACAGGGACAGATTCAAGAGACCCAGTACTTC. The chain joins TRBV7-2 to TRBJ2-5, with 7 bases that match TRBD1. This CDR3 has 15 residues. The germline gives CDR1 SGHTA, CDR2 FQGNSA. Losses at the gene ends were 2 bases for V and 2 bases for J; bases not matched to a gene: 5.

This chain joins TRBV7-9 and TRBJ2-6; D is uncertain. Germline lookup yields CDR1 SEHNR and CDR2 FQNEAQ (reference sequence). The CDR3 is 13 amino acids. Trimming took 5 bases from V and 0 from J, leaving 2 bases between them. The CDR3 protein is CASSHSGANVLTF. The CDR3 nucleotides are TGTGCCAGCAGCCACTCTGGGGCCAACGTCCTGACTTTC. The full variable domain, in which reference TRBV7-9 and TRBJ2-6 provide the parts outside the CDR3, is DTGVSQNPRHKITKRGQNVTFRCDPISEHNRLYWYRQTLGQGPEFLTYFQNEAQLEKSRLLSDRFSAERPKGSFSTLEIQRTEQGDSAMYLCASSHSGANVLTFGAGSRLTVL.

CDR3 sequence: CASSQDRTEAGGYTF. CDR3 coding DNA: TGCGCCAGCAGCCAAGATAGGACAGAAGCCGGCGGCTACACCTTC. The rearrangement uses TRBV4-1 and TRBJ1-2, with D possibly TRBD1 on 6 matching bases. Per the germline V gene, CDR1 is MGHRA and CDR2 is YSYEKL. The germline V and J ends were trimmed by 0 bases and 8 bases, with 16 bases remaining between them. The CDR3 totals 15 residues.

This clone was seen just once. The chain carries TRBV7-2 and TRBJ2-1; 8 bases match TRBD2. The length of the CDR3 is 15 residues. With 1 base clipped from V and 6 bases from J, the junction kept 5 bases outside the gene matches. Germline V CDR1 and CDR2: SGHTA, FQGNSA. CDR3 amino acids: CASSLEAGVINEQFF. CDR3 DNA: TGTGCCAGCAGCTTAGAAGCGGGGGTCATCAATGAGCAGTTCTTC.

This rearrangement joins TRBV5-4 to TRBJ1-2; 12 nucleotides line up with TRBD1. Germline CDR1 reads SGHNT; CDR2 reads YYREEE (reference sequence). The length of the CDR3 is 17 residues. The V gene end was trimmed by 4 bases and the J gene end by 0 bases; junction bases not matched to a gene: 7. The DNA of the CDR3 is TGTGCCAGCAGCCCGGGACAGGGGGCCCCGACTAACTATGGCTACACCTTC. This gives the protein CASSPGQGAPTNYGYTF.

This clone occurred a few times. The rearrangement links TRBV4-2 to TRBJ2-7; D possibly corresponds to TRBD2 (6 bases). CDR3 length equals 14 residues. Germline values: CDR1 LGHNA, CDR2 YNFKEQ. V lost 1 base, J lost 7 bases, and 14 bases lay in between. The chain's CDR3 is CASSQVAEGREQYF. In nucleotides, the CDR3 is TGTGCCAGCAGCCAAGTCGCGGAGGGCAGGGAGCAGTACTTC.

This clone was seen only a few times. CDR3 DNA: TGTGCCAGCCGGAGGCTTAATGAAAAACTGTTTTTT. Protein: CASRRLNEKLFF. This chain connects TRBV6-5 to TRBJ1-4, with D unresolved. This CDR3 is built from 12 residues. Germline CDR1 and CDR2: MNHEY and SVGAGI. Trimming stripped 8 bases from V and 4 bases from J, with 8 bases between.

The chain links TRBV11-2 to TRBJ1-1; D perhaps matches TRBD1 (5 bases). CDR1 SGHAT and CDR2 FQNNGV come from the germline V gene. The CDR3 sequence is 14 residues long. Trimming removed 6 bases at V and 2 bases at J, with 13 bases between. DNA for the CDR3: TGTGCCAGCAGAAACCTCAGGGCAAACACTGAAGCTTTCTTT. It translates to CASRNLRANTEAFF.

The chain links TRBV9 to TRBJ1-3, with D perhaps matching TRBD1 (6 bases). This CDR3 is 14 amino acids long. With 0 bases removed from V and 5 bases from J, the gap between germline ends came to 9 bases. Germline CDR1 is SGDLS and CDR2 is YYNGEE. CDR3 nucleotides: TGTGCCAGCAGCGTAGAACAGGGTCGAAACACCATATATTTT. This gives the protein CASSVEQGRNTIYF.

This clone was observed a single time. V is TRBV7-9 and J is TRBJ2-1; a possible D gene is TRBD1 (8 bases). Germline V CDR1 and CDR2: SEHNR, FQNEAQ (reference sequence). This CDR3 contains 16 residues. V was clipped by 0 bases and J by 7 bases, with 16 bases between them. CDR3: CASSLAWTGRGNEQFF. The DNA for the CDR3 is TGTGCCAGCAGCTTAGCATGGACAGGGAGGGGGAATGAGCAGTTCTTC.

This clone was seen a few times. The chain joins TRBV11-2 to TRBJ2-3, with 11 bases aligning to TRBD2. Germline values: CDR1 SGHAT, CDR2 FQNNGV. V shed 5 bases, J shed 5 bases, and the junction held 12 bases outside the gene matches. The CDR3 sequence is 17 residues long. The CDR3 region is CASSTPLAGGWRDTQYF. The CDR3 DNA reads as TGTGCCAGCAGCACACCTCTAGCGGGGGGCTGGAGAGATACGCAGTATTTT.

The rearrangement links TRBV27 to TRBJ2-7; no firm D call. This CDR3 has 15 residues. V lost 2 bases and J 2 bases, leaving 13 bases between the germline ends. Per germline, CDR1 MNHEY and CDR2 SMNVEV (reference sequence). CDR3: CASSLGGGMAYEQYF. The CDR3 coding sequence is TGTGCCAGCAGTTTAGGCGGCGGCATGGCCTACGAGCAGTACTTC.

V gene TRBV11-2 combines with J gene TRBJ2-7, with TRBD1 matching 7 bases. Germline CDR1 and CDR2: SGHAT and FQNNGV. Trimming at V came to 5 bases and at J to 3 bases, leaving 7 bases not matched to a gene. The length of the CDR3 is 14 residues. CDR3 protein: CASSIRDSHYEQYF. CDR3 DNA sequence: TGTGCCAGCAGCATCCGGGACAGTCACTACGAGCAGTACTTC.

J is TRBJ1-1 and V is TRBV28, with D hard to call. Trimming left V 4 bases short and J 0 bases short, with 6 bases between. Germline lookup yields CDR1 MDHEN and CDR2 SYDVKM. This CDR3 spans 13 amino acids. For the CDR3, the DNA is TGTGCCAGCAGTTCCCAGTTGAACACTGAAGCTTTCTTT. Protein sequence: CASSSQLNTEAFF.

The V call is TRBV10-3, the J call TRBJ2-3, with no clear D. This CDR3 region has 11 residues. Germline V gene sequence: CDR1 ENHRY, CDR2 SYGVKD. The V gene lost 7 bases and the J gene lost 6 bases, with 8 bases spanning the gap. CDR3 bases: TGTGCCATCAAGGCGGAGGATACGCAGTATTTT. This sequence encodes CAIKAEDTQYF.

V is TRBV4-2 and J is TRBJ2-1; 8 bases match TRBD2. The J segment lost 4 bases and the V segment lost 0 bases, leaving 5 bases of the junction unmatched. The CDR3 loop spans 16 amino acids. Germline lookup yields CDR1 LGHNA and CDR2 YNFKEQ. CDR3 sequence reads: CASSQDWGGGYNEQFF. DNA for the CDR3: TGTGCCAGCAGCCAAGATTGGGGCGGGGGGTACAATGAGCAGTTCTTC.

V is TRBV6-5 and J is TRBJ1-1; D might be TRBD1 (6 bases). In germline, CDR1 is MNHEY, CDR2 SVGAGI. This CDR3 has 14 residues. V was shortened by 6 bases and J by 2 bases, with 13 bases between the two germline ends. This CDR3 is CASRTGQINTEAFF. The CDR3 nucleotides read TGTGCCAGCAGGACTGGACAGATTAACACTGAAGCTTTCTTT.

As to this clone: Distinct nucleotide sequences in the sample also encode this CDR3. The chain joins TRBV10-1 to TRBJ1-4; D gene unclear. Germline CDR1 and CDR2: WNHNN and SYGVQD (reference sequence). This CDR3 spans 15 amino acids. Deletions cut 0 bases from V and 0 bases from J, with 5 bases between. The CDR3 DNA reads as TGCGCCAGCAGTGAGTCGGCTGCAACTAATGAAAAACTGTTTTTT. Translated: CASSESAATNEKLFF.

In its sample, this clone was seen a few times. V gene TRBV5-1 combines with J gene TRBJ1-1; TRBD1 matches at 10 bases. This CDR3 has 16 amino acids. Germline V gene sequence: CDR1 SGHRS, CDR2 YFSETQ. The junction had 8 bases not matched to a gene; V was cut back by 0 bases and J by 6 bases. This chain's CDR3 is CASSLGGTGDLAEAFF. CDR3 bases: TGCGCCAGCAGCTTGGGAGGGACAGGGGACTTGGCTGAAGCTTTCTTT.

The CDR3 sequence: CASSSPTGHEKLFF. Written as DNA, the CDR3 is TGTGCCAGCAGCTCCCCGACAGGGCATGAAAAACTGTTTTTT. This sequence joins TRBV11-2 and TRBJ1-4; the match to TRBD1 covers 7 bases. V shed 4 bases, J shed 6 bases, and the junction held 5 bases outside the gene matches. Germline V gives CDR1 SGHAT, CDR2 FQNNGV. This CDR3 has 14 residues.

This clone was detected a few times. CDR3 nucleotides: TGCGCCAGCAGCCAACCGACAGGGGGCAATCAGCCCCAGCATTTT. This encodes CASSQPTGGNQPQHF. This sequence joins TRBV4-1 and TRBJ1-5; the match to TRBD1 covers 8 bases. From germline, CDR1 is MGHRA and CDR2 YSYEKL. CDR3 length equals 15 residues. The J segment lost 2 bases and the V segment lost 2 bases, leaving 2 bases of the junction unmatched.